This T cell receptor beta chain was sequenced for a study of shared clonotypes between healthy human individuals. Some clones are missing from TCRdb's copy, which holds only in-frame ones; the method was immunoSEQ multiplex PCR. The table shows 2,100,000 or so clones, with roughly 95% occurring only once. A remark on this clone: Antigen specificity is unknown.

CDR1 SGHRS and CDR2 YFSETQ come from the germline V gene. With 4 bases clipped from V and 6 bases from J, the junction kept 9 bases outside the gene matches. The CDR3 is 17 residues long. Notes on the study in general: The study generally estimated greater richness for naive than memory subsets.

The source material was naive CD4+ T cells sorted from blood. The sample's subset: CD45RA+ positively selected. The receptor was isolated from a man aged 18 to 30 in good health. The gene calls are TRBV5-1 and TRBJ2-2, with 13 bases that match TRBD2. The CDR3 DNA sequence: TGCGCCAGCAGCCAAAGACTAGCGGGAGGTTCAGCCGGGGAGCTGTTTTTT. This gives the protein CASSQRLAGGSAGELFF.